Listed below are T cell receptor beta chains from one sample, sequenced in a study of cytomegalovirus exposure and HLA in healthy donors. Assay used: immunoSEQ multiplex PCR; TCRdb lists only in-frame clones, some missing. The sample lists over 75,000 clones; roughly four fifths were seen once. The sample was PBMCs. The receptors derive from a woman aged 18 to 35 in good health and CMV-seropositive. Each CDR3 is given with its conserved first and last residue. D genes are given only for firm matches. Size is omitted from some rows. Given values are once, few, many or a class for expanded clones.

D gene: TRBD1; J gene: TRBJ2-7; clone size: NA; V gene: TRBV28; CDR3 length: 15; CDR3 protein: CASSSPGQGIYEQYF; CDR3 DNA: TGTGCCAGCAGTTCACCGGGACAGGGGATATACGAGCAGTACTTC
D gene: NA; J gene: TRBJ1-1; clone size: once; V gene: TRBV9; CDR3 length: 14; CDR3 protein: CASSARQVNTEAFF; CDR3 DNA: TGTGCCAGCAGCGCCCGACAGGTGAACACTGAAGCTTTCTTT
D gene: TRBD1; J gene: TRBJ1-1; clone size: once; V gene: TRBV18; CDR3 length: 15; CDR3 protein: CASSPLGRGQREAFF; CDR3 DNA: TGTGCCAGCTCACCACTAGGCAGGGGGCAAAGGGAAGCTTTCTTT
D gene: TRBD2; J gene: TRBJ2-5; clone size: NA; V gene: TRBV10-3; CDR3 length: 15; CDR3 protein: CAISRTSGDQETQYF; CDR3 DNA: TGTGCCATCAGTCGGACTAGCGGGGACCAAGAGACCCAGTACTTC
D gene: NA; J gene: TRBJ1-3; clone size: NA; V gene: TRBV6-1; CDR3 length: 15; CDR3 protein: CASSEDPVPGNTIYF; CDR3 DNA: TGTGCCAGCAGTGAAGATCCGGTTCCTGGAAACACCATATATTTT
D gene: TRBD2; J gene: TRBJ2-7; clone size: NA; V gene: TRBV6-1; CDR3 length: 14; CDR3 protein: CASRSGSPSYEQYF; CDR3 DNA: TGTGCCAGCAGGAGCGGGAGCCCCTCCTACGAGCAGTACTTC
D gene: TRBD2; J gene: TRBJ2-7; clone size: NA; V gene: TRBV6-5; CDR3 length: 13; CDR3 protein: CASSYGGGVEQYF; CDR3 DNA: TGTGCCAGCAGTTACGGCGGGGGGGTCGAGCAGTACTTC
D gene: TRBD1; J gene: TRBJ2-7; clone size: few; V gene: TRBV6-1; CDR3 length: 11; CDR3 protein: CASRDRDRELF; CDR3 DNA: TGTGCCAGCCGAGACCGGGACAGGGAACTGTTC
D gene: TRBD2; J gene: TRBJ2-7; clone size: NA; V gene: TRBV15; CDR3 length: 15; CDR3 protein: CATSRDFGGNYEQYF; CDR3 DNA: TGTGCCACCAGCAGAGATTTCGGGGGGAACTACGAGCAGTACTTC
D gene: TRBD1; J gene: TRBJ1-5; clone size: NA; V gene: TRBV7-2; CDR3 length: 17; CDR3 protein: CASSIRGARGAYQPQHF; CDR3 DNA: TGTGCCAGCAGCATCAGGGGGGCCCGAGGAGCCTATCAGCCCCAGCATTTT
D gene: NA; J gene: TRBJ1-4; clone size: NA; V gene: TRBV19; CDR3 length: 15; CDR3 protein: CASSAPGATNEKLFF; CDR3 DNA: TGTGCCAGTAGTGCCCCCGGGGCAACTAATGAAAAACTGTTTTTT
D gene: TRBD2; J gene: TRBJ2-1; clone size: once; V gene: TRBV30; CDR3 length: 16; CDR3 protein: CAWSSPGLAAYNEQFF; CDR3 DNA: TGTGCCTGGAGTTCCCCAGGACTAGCGGCTTACAATGAGCAGTTCTTC
D gene: NA; J gene: TRBJ2-2; clone size: few; V gene: TRBV7-9; CDR3 length: 12; CDR3 protein: CASSIEFRELFF; CDR3 DNA: TGTGCCAGCAGCATTGAGTTCAGGGAGCTGTTTTTT
D gene: TRBD1; J gene: TRBJ2-7; clone size: NA; V gene: TRBV15; CDR3 length: 14; CDR3 protein: CATSENNRGHEQYF; CDR3 DNA: TGTGCCACCAGCGAAAATAACAGGGGGCACGAGCAGTACTTC
D gene: NA; J gene: TRBJ1-1; clone size: few; V gene: TRBV18; CDR3 length: 14; CDR3 protein: CASSPRPVGTEAFF; CDR3 DNA: TGTGCCAGCTCACCACGGCCGGTCGGGACTGAAGCTTTCTTT
D gene: TRBD1; J gene: TRBJ1-1; clone size: few; V gene: TRBV18; CDR3 length: 12; CDR3 protein: CASSPQGTEAFF; CDR3 DNA: TGTGCCAGCTCCCCACAGGGGACTGAAGCTTTCTTT
D gene: TRBD1; J gene: TRBJ1-2; clone size: NA; V gene: TRBV15; CDR3 length: 16; CDR3 protein: CATSRVVRQGVYGYTF; CDR3 DNA: TGTGCCACCAGCAGAGTGGTCCGACAGGGGGTTTACGGCTACACCTTC
D gene: TRBD2; J gene: TRBJ2-3; clone size: NA; V gene: TRBV9; CDR3 length: 17; CDR3 protein: CASTPRTSGKRLDTQYF; CDR3 DNA: TGTGCCAGCACTCCTCGGACTAGCGGGAAAAGGCTAGATACGCAGTATTTT
D gene: NA; J gene: TRBJ2-5; clone size: NA; V gene: TRBV14; CDR3 length: 11; CDR3 protein: CASSRWGHRYF; CDR3 DNA: TGTGCCAGCAGCCGGTGGGGACATCGGTACTTC
D gene: NA; J gene: TRBJ2-3; clone size: NA; V gene: TRBV4-1; CDR3 length: 15; CDR3 protein: CASSQQQRGTDTQYF; CDR3 DNA: TGCGCCAGCAGCCAGCAGCAACGGGGTACAGATACGCAGTATTTT
D gene: TRBD2; J gene: TRBJ2-2; clone size: NA; V gene: TRBV15; CDR3 length: 15; CDR3 protein: CATAPGGPNTGELFF; CDR3 DNA: TGTGCCACCGCTCCGGGGGGACCGAACACCGGGGAGCTGTTTTTT
D gene: NA; J gene: TRBJ2-7; clone size: NA; V gene: TRBV6-5; CDR3 length: 16; CDR3 protein: CASSYSLDIRSYEQYF; CDR3 DNA: TGTGCCAGCAGTTATTCATTGGACATCCGCTCCTACGAGCAGTACTTC
D gene: TRBD1; J gene: TRBJ1-3; clone size: NA; V gene: TRBV4-1; CDR3 length: 14; CDR3 protein: CASSLTGVGNTIYF; CDR3 DNA: TGCGCCAGCAGCTTGACAGGGGTCGGAAACACCATATATTTT
D gene: NA; J gene: TRBJ2-1; clone size: NA; V gene: TRBV10-2; CDR3 length: 15; CDR3 protein: CASSGSRLSYNEQFF; CDR3 DNA: TGCGCCAGCAGTGGAAGCAGGCTCTCCTACAATGAGCAGTTCTTC
D gene: TRBD1; J gene: TRBJ2-7; clone size: NA; V gene: TRBV14; CDR3 length: 15; CDR3 protein: CASSRYGTGGYEQYF; CDR3 DNA: TGTGCCAGCAGCCGATATGGGACAGGGGGCTATGAGCAGTACTTC
D gene: NA; J gene: TRBJ1-2; clone size: few; V gene: TRBV5-1; CDR3 length: 13; CDR3 protein: CASRGATNYGYTF; CDR3 DNA: TGCGCCAGCCGGGGAGCAACTAACTATGGCTACACCTTC
D gene: TRBD1; J gene: TRBJ2-7; clone size: NA; V gene: TRBV5-4; CDR3 length: 15; CDR3 protein: CASSRPGQTHYEQYF; CDR3 DNA: TGTGCCAGCAGCCGTCCGGGACAGACCCACTACGAGCAGTACTTC
D gene: TRBD2; J gene: TRBJ2-7; clone size: few; V gene: TRBV4-2; CDR3 length: 14; CDR3 protein: CASSQGREPYEQYF; CDR3 DNA: TGTGCCAGCAGCCAAGGGCGGGAGCCCTACGAGCAGTACTTC
D gene: NA; J gene: TRBJ2-3; clone size: NA; V gene: TRBV27; CDR3 length: 14; CDR3 protein: CASSGVPSTDTQYF; CDR3 DNA: TGTGCCAGCTCGGGAGTCCCTAGCACAGATACGCAGTATTTT
D gene: NA; J gene: TRBJ1-2; clone size: NA; V gene: TRBV7-8; CDR3 length: 13; CDR3 protein: CASRPTGIGGYTF; CDR3 DNA: TGTGCCAGCAGACCCACAGGGATCGGAGGCTACACCTTC
D gene: TRBD1; J gene: TRBJ1-6; clone size: once; V gene: TRBV2; CDR3 length: 13; CDR3 protein: CASSGQGNSPLHF; CDR3 DNA: TGTGCCAGCAGTGGACAGGGGAATTCACCCCTCCACTTT
D gene: TRBD2; J gene: TRBJ2-5; clone size: NA; V gene: TRBV6-5; CDR3 length: 14; CDR3 protein: CASSYRASGETQYF; CDR3 DNA: TGTGCCAGCAGTTATCGGGCTAGCGGGGAGACCCAGTACTTC
D gene: TRBD1; J gene: TRBJ2-7; clone size: NA; V gene: TRBV29-1; CDR3 length: 13; CDR3 protein: CSVRTGDTYEQYF; CDR3 DNA: TGCAGCGTGAGGACAGGGGATACCTACGAGCAGTACTTC
D gene: NA; J gene: TRBJ2-2; clone size: NA; V gene: TRBV2; CDR3 length: 17; CDR3 protein: CASSEKEGNPNTGELFF; CDR3 DNA: TGTGCCAGCAGTGAAAAGGAGGGGAACCCGAACACCGGGGAGCTGTTTTTT
D gene: TRBD1; J gene: TRBJ1-1; clone size: NA; V gene: TRBV7-2; CDR3 length: 13; CDR3 protein: CASRAWQGEEAFF; CDR3 DNA: TGTGCCAGCCGGGCCTGGCAGGGGGAAGAAGCTTTCTTT